The 31 T cell receptor beta chains in this list originate from one sample, sequenced in a study of cytotoxic CD8 clonotypes in ibrutinib-treated CLL (dated by TCRdb to the early 2020s). The method behind the library was the immunoSEQ multiplex PCR assay. TCRdb provides this immuneACCESS table in a form limited to in-frame rearrangements. Some clones are lacking; in checked studies, under half of them reflect an unresolved V gene, and why the rest are absent is not known. Across this sample there are around 250,000 clones, with roughly 70% seen only once. The ten top clones hold 15% of the sample. Sample time point, as interpreted from the label and publication: roughly 25 months on ibrutinib. The starting material was PBMCs, obtained after 24 months of ibrutinib treatment. Every receptor here comes from a human donor with chronic lymphocytic leukemia.

The rearrangement joins TRBV27 to TRBJ2-1, with 9 bases lining up with TRBD1. J gave up 4 bases and V 10 bases, and 8 bases lay outside the gene matches. Germline assignment: CDR1 MNHEY and CDR2 SMNVEV (reference sequence). This CDR3 region has 14 residues. The CDR3 reads CAIAGTGLYNEQFF. The DNA of the CDR3 is TGTGCCATTGCCGGGACAGGGCTATACAATGAGCAGTTCTTC.

The chain combines TRBV2 with TRBJ2-5; a weak D match, TRBD2 (7 bases). Germline-derived CDR1 and CDR2 are SNHLY and FYNNEI. The CDR3 sequence is 16 residues long. The V and J ends lost 0 bases and 2 bases respectively, with 13 bases between them. The CDR3 coding sequence is TGTGCCAGCAGTGAAGCTGAGGGGGGGGTTCAAGAGACCCAGTACTTC. It specifies CASSEAEGGVQETQYF.

V and J are TRBV5-6 and TRBJ2-1; D is possibly TRBD2 (5 bases). CDR1 is SGHDT and CDR2 is YYEEEE in the germline V gene. V was clipped by 6 bases and J by 2 bases, with 12 bases between them. The CDR3 covers 14 residues. The CDR3 reads CASNLAAAYNEQFF. The CDR3 DNA sequence: TGTGCCAGCAACCTAGCAGCAGCCTACAATGAGCAGTTCTTC.

The CDR3 is CASKHIWTPGYEQYF. In DNA, the CDR3 is TGCGCCAGCAAACACATCTGGACACCTGGTTACGAGCAGTACTTC. V is TRBV10-2 and J is TRBJ2-7; maybe TRBD1 (5 bases). Germline V gene data show CDR1 as WSHSY and CDR2 as SAAADI. Trimming left V 7 bases short and J 4 bases short, with 20 bases between. The CDR3 is 15 residues long.

This clone was observed a single time. The rearrangement joins TRBV15 to TRBJ2-5; TRBD2 matches 7 bases. Trimming took 5 bases from V and 5 from J; bases not matched to a gene: 5. Germline lookup yields CDR1 LNHNV and CDR2 YYDKDF (reference sequence). This CDR3 has 13 amino acids. CDR3 nucleotides: TGTGCCACCAGCGGGGAGGGGATTGAGACCCAGTACTTC. It encodes CATSGEGIETQYF. The full variable domain, rest sourced from reference TRBV15 and TRBJ2-5, is DAMVIQNPRYQVTQFGKPVTLSCSQTLNHNVMYWYQQKSSQAPKLLFHYYDKDFNNEADTPDNFQSRRPNTSFCFLDIRSPGLGDTAMYLCATSGEGIETQYFGPGTRLLVL.

This clone was recorded a few times. This sequence joins TRBV7-9 and TRBJ2-3; D gene uncertain. Germline V gives CDR1 SEHNR, CDR2 FQNEAQ (reference sequence). The CDR3 is 13 amino acids. Trimming stripped 1 base from V and 5 bases from J, with 7 bases between. As DNA, the CDR3 is TGTGCCAGCAGCTTAGGGCCAGAAGATACGCAGTATTTT. Translated, it gives CASSLGPEDTQYF.

V and J are TRBV4-3 and TRBJ1-1, with 7 positions matching TRBD1. V trimming: 0 bases; J trimming: 4 bases; junction bases outside the gene matches: 5. Germline V CDR1 and CDR2: LGHNA, YSLEER. The CDR3 consists of 15 residues. The CDR3 is CASSQDRAGGTEAFF. CDR3 coding DNA: TGCGCCAGCAGCCAAGATCGGGCAGGGGGCACTGAAGCTTTCTTT.

There are a few counts of this clone. The chain couples TRBV20-1 to TRBJ1-5, with D unclear. Trimming cost V 5 bases and J 5 bases, with 7 bases left between them. This CDR3 has 11 residues. Germline CDR1 is DFQATT and CDR2 is SNEGSKA (reference sequence). This CDR3 reads CSARSDQPQHF. Here the CDR3 DNA reads TGCAGTGCTCGATCCGATCAGCCCCAGCATTTT.

This clone was seen more than once but under ten times. The chain joins TRBV11-3 to TRBJ2-1, with 8 bases identical to TRBD2. Germline CDR1 is SGHNT and CDR2 is YENEEA. The CDR3 loop spans 14 amino acids. Germline trimming cut 5 bases from V and 5 bases from J; bases unmatched to any gene: 5. In DNA, the CDR3 is TGTGCCAGCAGCCTTAGCGGGATACACAATGAGCAGTTCTTC. This gives the protein CASSLSGIHNEQFF.

The gene calls are TRBV5-1 and TRBJ2-6; no clear D. V was trimmed by 4 bases and J by 1 base, leaving 6 bases between them. The CDR3 is 14 residues long. The germline gives CDR1 SGHRS, CDR2 YFSETQ. For the CDR3, the DNA is TGCGCCAGCAGCCTAGAGTCTGGGGCCAACGTCCTGACTTTC. This sequence encodes CASSLESGANVLTF.

This clone was detected only a few times. The J gene is TRBJ2-2, the V gene TRBV25-1; tentatively, D is TRBD1 (6 bases). CDR1 and CDR2 (germline): MGHDK, SYGVNS. Trimming left V 4 bases short and J 4 bases short, with 13 bases between. There are 15 residues in the CDR3. CDR3 sequence (DNA): TGTGCCAGCAGTGTCCGACAGGCGGCCACCGGGGAGCTGTTTTTT. It encodes CASSVRQAATGELFF.

The V gene is TRBV14, the J gene TRBJ2-7, with D unclear. In germline, CDR1 is SGHDN, CDR2 FVKESK. The CDR3 has 12 amino acids. The V and J ends lost 4 bases and 4 bases respectively, with 8 bases between them. CDR3: CASSRGPYEQYF. CDR3 nucleotide sequence: TGTGCCAGCAGCCGGGGTCCTTACGAGCAGTACTTC.

V gene TRBV6-5 combines with J gene TRBJ2-7; 9 bases map to TRBD1. Germline-derived CDR1 and CDR2 are MNHEY and SVGAGI. This CDR3 spans 16 amino acids. With V trimmed by 2 bases and J by 0 bases, 5 bases remained unmatched. DNA for the CDR3: TGTGCCAGCAGTTACCTACCGGGACAGGGCTCCTACGAGCAGTACTTC. Protein: CASSYLPGQGSYEQYF.

V is TRBV28 and J is TRBJ2-4, with D tentatively TRBD1 (5 bases). Germline assignment: CDR1 MDHEN and CDR2 SYDVKM. This CDR3 has 15 amino acids. The V gene lost 2 bases and the J gene lost 8 bases, with 16 bases spanning the gap. Here the CDR3 reads CASSLSQGGRDIQYF. Here the CDR3 DNA reads TGTGCCAGCAGTTTAAGTCAGGGCGGTCGGGACATTCAGTACTTC.

The J gene is TRBJ2-2, the V gene TRBV5-1, with unresolved D. Per the germline V gene, CDR1 is SGHRS and CDR2 is YFSETQ. The germline V and J ends were trimmed by 1 base and 4 bases, with 11 bases remaining between them. This CDR3 has 15 amino acids. The CDR3 loop is CASSLSSGFTGELFF. The CDR3 DNA reads TGCGCCAGCAGCTTGAGTAGTGGGTTCACCGGGGAGCTGTTTTTT.

The genes are TRBV19 and TRBJ2-3; D perhaps matches TRBD1 (6 bases). V lost 6 bases and J 2 bases, leaving 15 bases between the germline ends. Germline V gene data show CDR1 as LNHDA and CDR2 as SQIVND (reference sequence). The CDR3 contains 15 residues. CDR3 nucleotides: TGTGCCAGTAGCCCAGGGGTCCCCCTCACAGATACGCAGTATTTT. Encoded protein: CASSPGVPLTDTQYF.

This clone was recorded once. J is TRBJ1-1 and V is TRBV19; 9 nucleotides line up with TRBD1. With 0 bases clipped from V and 4 bases from J, the junction kept 3 bases outside the gene matches. The CDR3 has 15 amino acids. Germline CDR1 and CDR2: LNHDA and SQIVND (reference sequence). DNA of the CDR3: TGTGCCAGTAGTATAGACGGGACAGGGATCACTGAAGCTTTCTTT. This encodes CASSIDGTGITEAFF.

Only one count was recorded for this clone. V gene TRBV10-3 combines with J gene TRBJ2-1, with 9 bases lining up with TRBD1. With V trimmed by 4 bases and J by 12 bases, 13 bases remained unmatched. The CDR3 contains 15 residues. The germline CDR1 and CDR2 sequences are ENHRY and SYGVKD. CDR3 bases: TGTGCCATCAGTGGGACAGGGGCCATCCAACCGGGGCAGTTCTTC. Residues: CAISGTGAIQPGQFF.

The rearrangement joins TRBV9 to TRBJ1-3, with no clear D. The V gene lost 0 bases and the J gene lost 4 bases, with 8 bases spanning the gap. The length of the CDR3 is 14 residues. Germline values: CDR1 SGDLS, CDR2 YYNGEE. CDR3 DNA: TGTGCCAGCAGCGTAGATATTACCGGAAACACCATATATTTT. This encodes CASSVDITGNTIYF.

V gene TRBV19 combines with J gene TRBJ2-1; 14 bases map to TRBD2. Trimming removed 3 bases from V and 10 bases from J; junction bases left unmatched: 5. This CDR3 is built from 15 residues. Germline assignment: CDR1 LNHDA and CDR2 SQIVND (reference sequence). This chain's CDR3 is CASSIGTSGRGEQFF. The DNA of the CDR3 is TGTGCCAGTAGTATCGGGACTAGCGGGAGAGGAGAGCAGTTCTTC.

The CDR3 loop is CASSYRLSQSNQPQHF. Written as DNA, the CDR3 is TGTGCCAGCAGCTACAGACTGAGCCAAAGCAATCAGCCCCAGCATTTT. The V gene is TRBV4-2, the J gene TRBJ1-5; D is unclear. The germline V gene encodes CDR1 LGHNA and CDR2 YNFKEQ. Trimming removed 5 bases from V and 1 base from J, with 15 bases in between. CDR3 length equals 16 residues.

The CDR3 nucleotides read TGTGCCAGCACCTCACTCAGTGTGAACACTGAAGCTTTCTTT. Residues: CASTSLSVNTEAFF. The chain employs TRBV28 and TRBJ1-1; D unclear. The CDR3 contains 14 residues. Trimming took 7 bases from V and 0 from J, leaving 12 bases between them. CDR1 is MDHEN and CDR2 is SYDVKM in the germline V gene. Combining the CDR3 with reference TRBV28 and TRBJ1-1 gives the whole variable domain DVKVTQSSRYLVKRTGEKVFLECVQDMDHENMFWYRQDPGLGLRLIYFSYDVKMKEKGDIPEGYSVSREKKERFSLILESASTNQTSMYLCASTSLSVNTEAFFGQGTRLTVV.

The chain recombines TRBV7-2 with TRBJ2-1; tentative D call: TRBD1 (6 bases). This CDR3 region has 15 residues. Germline V gene lookup returns CDR1 SGHTA and CDR2 FQGNSA. V was shortened by 2 bases and J by 6 bases, with 14 bases between the two germline ends. CDR3 region: CASSLLRGNGNEQFF. The DNA for the CDR3 is TGTGCCAGCAGCTTATTAAGGGGGAATGGCAATGAGCAGTTCTTC.

The chain has TRBV19 and TRBJ2-7; D is possibly TRBD1 or TRBD2 (5 bases each). The V end was cut by 1 base, the J end by 0 bases, with 13 bases between. This CDR3 comprises 16 residues. CDR1 LNHDA and CDR2 SQIVND come from the germline V gene (reference sequence). Here the CDR3 reads CASSIGDPYYSYEQYF. The CDR3 region has the DNA TGTGCCAGTAGTATAGGGGACCCCTACTACTCCTACGAGCAGTACTTC.

V and J are TRBV7-9 and TRBJ2-7; 7 positions match TRBD2. V was clipped by 5 bases and J by 5 bases; unmatched bases: 15. This CDR3 contains 16 residues. Germline values: CDR1 SEHNR, CDR2 FQNEAQ (reference sequence). CDR3 DNA sequence: TGTGCCAGCAGCACAGAAGCGGGAACCCCCCCGGACGAGCAGTACTTC. Encoded protein: CASSTEAGTPPDEQYF.

The chain recombines TRBV11-2 with TRBJ2-3; TRBD1 aligns across 7 bases. After removal of 4 bases from V and 3 bases from J, the junction contained 7 bases not matched to a gene. CDR1 and CDR2 from the germline V gene are SGHAT and FQNNGV. This CDR3 is 15 amino acids long. The CDR3 bases are TGTGCCAGCAGCTCCCGACAGGGCCGGACAGATACGCAGTATTTT. Translating it yields CASSSRQGRTDTQYF.

This clone has just a few counts. This rearrangement joins TRBV5-1 to TRBJ2-1; 11 nucleotides agree with TRBD1. CDR1 SGHRS and CDR2 YFSETQ come from the germline V gene. V dropped 0 bases and J dropped 6; count of bases not matched to a gene: 14. The length of the CDR3 is 19 residues. For the CDR3, the DNA is TGCGCCAGCAGCTTGGCCTGGGACAGGGGGAAGGGGCACGCCAATGAGCAGTTCTTC. Protein sequence: CASSLAWDRGKGHANEQFF.

This chain connects TRBV30 to TRBJ2-7, with D perhaps matching TRBD2 (5 bases). Trimming shortened V by 4 bases and J by 3 bases, and 19 bases separated the two germline ends. Germline CDR1 reads GTSNPN; CDR2 reads SVGIG (reference sequence). There are 15 residues in the CDR3. The CDR3 is CAWTMWRIEIYEQYF. As DNA, the CDR3 is TGTGCCTGGACTATGTGGAGGATTGAAATCTACGAGCAGTACTTC. Combining the CDR3 with reference TRBV30 and TRBJ2-7 gives the whole variable domain SQTIHQWPATLVQPVGSPLSLECTVEGTSNPNLYWYRQAAGRGLQLLFYSVGIGQISSEVPQNLSASRPQDRQFILSSKKLLLSDSGFYLCAWTMWRIEIYEQYFGPGTRLTVT.

The chain has TRBV28 and TRBJ2-7; D gene unclear. CDR1 and CDR2 from the germline V gene are MDHEN and SYDVKM. CDR3 length: 13 amino acids. V was trimmed by 4 bases and J by 0 bases, leaving 7 bases between them. CDR3 nucleotides: TGTGCCAGCAGTTACAAGTTCTCCTACGAGCAGTACTTC. It is translated as CASSYKFSYEQYF.

In this sample, this clone turned up a few times. V gene TRBV4-2 combines with J gene TRBJ1-2; TRBD1 aligns across 11 bases. Germline V gene lookup returns CDR1 LGHNA and CDR2 YNFKEQ. J lost 3 bases, V lost 1 base, and 4 bases had no gene match. This CDR3 is built from 16 residues. The CDR3 reads CASSQVGQGADYGYTF. For the CDR3, the DNA is TGTGCCAGCAGCCAAGTTGGACAGGGGGCCGACTATGGCTACACCTTC.

V is TRBV19 and J is TRBJ1-5; a possible D gene is TRBD1 (5 bases). With 8 bases removed from V and 2 bases from J, the gap between germline ends came to 19 bases. This CDR3 is built from 16 residues. The V gene's germline CDR1 is LNHDA and CDR2 SQIVND (reference sequence). The CDR3 protein is CASLEAGLDGNQPQHF. The DNA for the CDR3 is TGTGCCAGTCTCGAGGCGGGGCTGGATGGCAATCAGCCCCAGCATTTT.